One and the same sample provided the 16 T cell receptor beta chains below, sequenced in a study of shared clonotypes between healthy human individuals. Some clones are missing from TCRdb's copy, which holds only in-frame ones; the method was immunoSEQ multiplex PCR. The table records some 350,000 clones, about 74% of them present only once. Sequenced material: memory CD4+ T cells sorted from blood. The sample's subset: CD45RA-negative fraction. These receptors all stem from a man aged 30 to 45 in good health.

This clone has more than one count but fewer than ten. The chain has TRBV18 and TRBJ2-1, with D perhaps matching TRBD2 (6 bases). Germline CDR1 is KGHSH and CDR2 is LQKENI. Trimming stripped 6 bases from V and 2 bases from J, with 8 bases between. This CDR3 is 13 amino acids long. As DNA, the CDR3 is TGTGCCAGCTCCCAGCGGGCCTACAATGAGCAGTTCTTC. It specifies CASSQRAYNEQFF.

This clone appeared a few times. The CDR3 nucleotides read TGTGCCAGCAGCTTAGATCTAGTGGTCACTGAAGCTTTCTTT. This encodes CASSLDLVVTEAFF. V gene TRBV7-9 combines with J gene TRBJ1-1; D ambiguous. Germline V gene data show CDR1 as SEHNR and CDR2 as FQNEAQ (reference sequence). This CDR3 is 14 amino acids long. The V gene lost 1 base and the J gene lost 4 bases, with 10 bases spanning the gap.

CDR3 residues: CASSPVAVAYQETQYF. As DNA, the CDR3 is TGTGCCAGCTCACCGGTTGCGGTTGCGTACCAAGAGACCCAGTACTTC. This chain connects TRBV18 to TRBJ2-5; D is unclear. The germline V gene has CDR1 KGHSH and CDR2 LQKENI. The CDR3 length is 16 residues. Trimming stripped 3 bases from V and 0 bases from J, with 14 bases between.

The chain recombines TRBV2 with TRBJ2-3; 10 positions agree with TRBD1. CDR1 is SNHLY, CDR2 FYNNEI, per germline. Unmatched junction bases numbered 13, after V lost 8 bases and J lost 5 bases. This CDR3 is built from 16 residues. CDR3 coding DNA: TGTGCCAGCTACCCGCGGAGGACAGGGGGAGTAGATACGCAGTATTTT. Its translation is CASYPRRTGGVDTQYF.

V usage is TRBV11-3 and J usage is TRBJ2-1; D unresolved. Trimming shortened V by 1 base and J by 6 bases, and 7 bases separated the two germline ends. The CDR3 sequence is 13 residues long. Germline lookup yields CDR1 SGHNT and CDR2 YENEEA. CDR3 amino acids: CASSLGRRNEQFF. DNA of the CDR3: TGTGCCAGCAGCTTAGGAAGGCGCAATGAGCAGTTCTTC.

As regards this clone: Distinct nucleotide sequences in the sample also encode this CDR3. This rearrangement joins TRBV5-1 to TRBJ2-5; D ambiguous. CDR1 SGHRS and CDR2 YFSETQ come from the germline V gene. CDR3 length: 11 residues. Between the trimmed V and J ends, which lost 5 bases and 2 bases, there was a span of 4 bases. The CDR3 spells CASRGQETQYF. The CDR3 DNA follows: TGCGCCAGCAGAGGACAAGAGACCCAGTACTTC.

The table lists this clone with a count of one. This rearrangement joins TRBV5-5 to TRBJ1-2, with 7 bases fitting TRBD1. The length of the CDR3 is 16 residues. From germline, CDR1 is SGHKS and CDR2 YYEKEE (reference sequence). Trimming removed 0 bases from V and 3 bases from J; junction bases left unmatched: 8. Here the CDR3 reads CASSLGSWQGDYGYTF. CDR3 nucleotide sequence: TGTGCCAGCAGCTTGGGATCCTGGCAGGGGGACTATGGCTACACCTTC.

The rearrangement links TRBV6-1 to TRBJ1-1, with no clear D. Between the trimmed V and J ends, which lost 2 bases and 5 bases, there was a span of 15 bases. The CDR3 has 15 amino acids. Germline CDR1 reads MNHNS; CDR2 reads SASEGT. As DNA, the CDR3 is TGTGCCAGCAGTGAATACGGGCGCCTTGGGACTGAAGCTTTCTTT. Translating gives CASSEYGRLGTEAFF.

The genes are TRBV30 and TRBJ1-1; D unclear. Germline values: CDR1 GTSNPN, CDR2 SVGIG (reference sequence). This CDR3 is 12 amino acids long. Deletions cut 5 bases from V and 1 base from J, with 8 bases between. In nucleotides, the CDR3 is TGTGCCTGGGCCAGCAGGAACACTGAAGCTTTCTTT. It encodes CAWASRNTEAFF.

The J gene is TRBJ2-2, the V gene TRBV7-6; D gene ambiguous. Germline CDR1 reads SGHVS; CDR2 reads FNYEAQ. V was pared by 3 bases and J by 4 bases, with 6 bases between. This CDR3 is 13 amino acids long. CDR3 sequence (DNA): TGTGCCAGCAGCTTTAGCCCCACCGGGGAGCTGTTTTTT. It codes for CASSFSPTGELFF.

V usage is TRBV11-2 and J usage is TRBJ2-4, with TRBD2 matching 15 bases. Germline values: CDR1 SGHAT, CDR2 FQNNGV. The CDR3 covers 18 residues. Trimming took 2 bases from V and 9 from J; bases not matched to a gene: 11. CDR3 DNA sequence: TGTGCCAGCAGCTTAAAGTTGGGACTAGCGGGAGGAGGCGGCATTCAGTACTTC. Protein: CASSLKLGLAGGGGIQYF.

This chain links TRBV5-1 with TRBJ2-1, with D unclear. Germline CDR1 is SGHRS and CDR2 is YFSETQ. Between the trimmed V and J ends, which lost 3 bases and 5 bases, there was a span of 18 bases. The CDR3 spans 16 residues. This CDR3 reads CASSSLRPAANNEQFF. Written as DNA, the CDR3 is TGCGCCAGCAGCTCCCTTAGGCCCGCGGCCAACAATGAGCAGTTCTTC.

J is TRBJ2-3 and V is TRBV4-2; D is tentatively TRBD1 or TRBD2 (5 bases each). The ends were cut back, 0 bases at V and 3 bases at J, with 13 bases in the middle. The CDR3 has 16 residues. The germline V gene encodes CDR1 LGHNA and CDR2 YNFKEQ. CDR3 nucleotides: TGTGCCAGCAGCCAAGACCCGGGGCTAAGTACAGATACGCAGTATTTT. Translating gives CASSQDPGLSTDTQYF.

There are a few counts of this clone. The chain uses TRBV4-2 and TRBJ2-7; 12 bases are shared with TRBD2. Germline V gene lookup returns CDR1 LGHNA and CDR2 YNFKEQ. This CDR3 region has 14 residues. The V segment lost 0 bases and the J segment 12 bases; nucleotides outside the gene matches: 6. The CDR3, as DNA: TGTGCCAGCAGCCAAGAGCTAGCGGGAGGGCTTCTGTACTTC. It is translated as CASSQELAGGLLYF.

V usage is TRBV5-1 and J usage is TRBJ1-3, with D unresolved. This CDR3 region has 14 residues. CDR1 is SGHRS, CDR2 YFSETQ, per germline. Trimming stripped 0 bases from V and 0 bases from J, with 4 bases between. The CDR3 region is CASSLALSGNTIYF. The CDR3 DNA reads TGCGCCAGCAGCTTGGCCCTCTCTGGAAACACCATATATTTT.

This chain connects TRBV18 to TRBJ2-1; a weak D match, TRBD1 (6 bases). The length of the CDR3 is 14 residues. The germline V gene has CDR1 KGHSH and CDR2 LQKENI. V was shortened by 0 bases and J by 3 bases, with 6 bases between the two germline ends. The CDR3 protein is CASSPPDSYNEQFF. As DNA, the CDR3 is TGTGCCAGCTCACCACCGGACAGCTACAATGAGCAGTTCTTC.